Shown below are 26 T cell receptor beta chains from a single sample sequenced in a study of cytomegalovirus exposure and HLA in healthy donors. The protocol was immunoSEQ multiplex PCR, while the TCRdb copy is restricted to in-frame clones and leaves out a portion. Of fewer than 250,000 clones in the sample, around nine tenths are singletons; the top ten hold 2% to 3%. Sequencing used PBMCs. These receptors originate from a man aged 18 to 29 in good health and CMV-seronegative.

The chain carries TRBV9 and TRBJ2-7, with 8 bases matching TRBD2. The germline V gene has CDR1 SGDLS and CDR2 YYNGEE. V shed 1 base and J 2 bases; nucleotides not matched to a gene: 2. The CDR3 length is 14 residues. The DNA of the CDR3 is TGTGCCAGCAGCGTAAATAGCGGGGCCTACGAGCAGTACTTC. Translation gives CASSVNSGAYEQYF.

The chain is built from TRBV28 and TRBJ2-7; TRBD1 agrees at 7 bases. The CDR3 has 15 residues. Trimming took 5 bases from V and 3 from J; bases not matched to a gene: 10. Germline assignment: CDR1 MDHEN and CDR2 SYDVKM. The CDR3 DNA is TGTGCCAGCAGTGGACTGAGAGGGGGCGTCTACGAGCAGTACTTC. This codes for CASSGLRGGVYEQYF.

The rearrangement links TRBV6-5 to TRBJ2-5, with 7 bases identical to TRBD1. Germline loops: CDR1 MNHEY, CDR2 SVGAGI. Trimming removed 6 bases from V and 2 bases from J; junction bases left unmatched: 6. The CDR3 length is 14 residues. This chain's CDR3 is CASSKTGEQETQYF. For the CDR3, the DNA is TGTGCCAGCAGCAAAACAGGGGAGCAAGAGACCCAGTACTTC.

J is TRBJ2-1 and V is TRBV10-3, with 8 nucleotides matching TRBD2. The V segment lost 0 bases and the J segment 9 bases; nucleotides outside the gene matches: 10. CDR1 is ENHRY, CDR2 SYGVKD, per germline. The CDR3 sequence is 16 residues long. DNA for the CDR3: TGTGCCATCAGTGAGTCGTCATCTAGCGGGTTGGCTGAGCAGTTCTTC. This translates into CAISESSSSGLAEQFF.

This clone was seen only a few times. The chain links TRBV27 to TRBJ2-2, with D perhaps matching TRBD2 (5 bases). V was pared by 8 bases and J by 1 base, with 8 bases between. The CDR3 runs to 13 residues. Germline CDR1 MNHEY, CDR2 SMNVEV (reference sequence). CDR3 sequence reads: CASSGLNTGELFF. In nucleotides, the CDR3 is TGTGCCAGCTCTGGACTGAACACCGGGGAGCTGTTTTTT.

V is TRBV11-3 and J is TRBJ2-1, with TRBD2 as a possible D gene (7 bases). Germline values: CDR1 SGHNT, CDR2 YENEEA. The CDR3 is 18 amino acids. With 8 bases removed from V and 2 bases from J, the gap between germline ends came to 25 bases. CDR3 sequence: CASPRGAPELSPYNEQFF. For the CDR3, the DNA is TGTGCCAGCCCTCGGGGGGCCCCCGAGCTGAGTCCCTACAATGAGCAGTTCTTC.

The rearrangement links TRBV10-3 to TRBJ2-2, with TRBD1 identical over 8 bases. CDR3 length equals 15 residues. Looked up from germline, CDR1 is ENHRY and CDR2 is SYGVKD. V shed 8 bases and J 0 bases; nucleotides not matched to a gene: 5. This chain's CDR3 is CAIAGQVTNTGELFF. The CDR3 DNA sequence: TGTGCCATCGCGGGACAGGTGACGAACACCGGGGAGCTGTTTTTT.

This clone appeared a single time. The rearrangement uses TRBV4-1 and TRBJ2-3, with TRBD2 matching over 8 bases. Germline trimming cut 1 base from V and 1 base from J; bases unmatched to any gene: 10. The CDR3 sequence is 18 residues long. The germline V gene has CDR1 MGHRA and CDR2 YSYEKL. The chain's CDR3 is CASSQAYLWRGGTDTQYF. The CDR3 coding sequence is TGCGCCAGCAGCCAAGCCTATCTCTGGCGGGGGGGCACAGATACGCAGTATTTT.

The V call is TRBV19, the J call TRBJ1-5; a possible D gene is TRBD1 (6 bases). This CDR3 has 16 residues. Germline loops: CDR1 LNHDA, CDR2 SQIVND (reference sequence). The germline V and J ends were trimmed by 6 bases and 6 bases, with 21 bases remaining between them. Here the CDR3 DNA reads TGTGCCAGTAGGATCTTAGGGGGGGCAGTAACTCAGCCCCAGCATTTT. It translates to CASRILGGAVTQPQHF.

This clone has a single count. The chain is built from TRBV6-5 and TRBJ2-7; no clear D gene. There are 13 residues in the CDR3. The germline V gene encodes CDR1 MNHEY and CDR2 SVGAGI. V shed 2 bases and J shed 4 bases, with 9 bases lying between them. The CDR3 DNA reads TGTGCCAGCAGTTACAACCCACAGTACGAGCAGTACTTC. Translated: CASSYNPQYEQYF.

The chain joins TRBV30 to TRBJ2-5; TRBD2 matches 12 bases. Unmatched junction bases numbered 7, after V lost 4 bases and J lost 7 bases. This CDR3 has 14 amino acids. Per germline, CDR1 GTSNPN and CDR2 SVGIG (reference sequence). The DNA for the CDR3 is TGTGCCTGGATATCTAGCGGGAGGGTCGGGACCCAGTACTTC. Its translation is CAWISSGRVGTQYF.

The chain links TRBV28 to TRBJ1-1; 10 nucleotides agree with TRBD1. Per the germline V gene, CDR1 is MDHEN and CDR2 is SYDVKM. The CDR3 has 17 residues. The trim removed 8 bases at V and 1 base at J, leaving 13 bases unmatched. The chain's CDR3 is CASPRQGAPRGNTEAFF. The CDR3 nucleotides are TGTGCCAGCCCCAGACAGGGGGCACCTCGGGGGAACACTGAAGCTTTCTTT.

This chain links TRBV29-1 with TRBJ2-3; the D is unclear. The CDR3 length is 13 residues. Germline V gene lookup returns CDR1 SQVTM and CDR2 ANQGSEA. The ends were cut back, 4 bases at V and 2 bases at J, with 10 bases in the middle. CDR3 in amino acids: CSVAGGVTDTQYF. The DNA for the CDR3 is TGCAGCGTTGCCGGCGGAGTCACAGATACGCAGTATTTT.

The V call is TRBV11-2, the J call TRBJ2-7; 10 bases are a match to TRBD2. The V and J ends lost 5 bases and 3 bases, in that order; junction bases with no gene match: 7. CDR3 length equals 15 residues. Looked up from germline, CDR1 is SGHAT and CDR2 is FQNNGV. CDR3 sequence reads: CASSRTLAGDYEQYF. In nucleotides, the CDR3 is TGTGCCAGCAGCCGAACCCTAGCGGGGGACTACGAGCAGTACTTC.

The rearrangement uses TRBV6-6 and TRBJ1-5, with a weak D call TRBD1 (6 bases). The CDR3 loop spans 14 amino acids. The V gene lost 4 bases and the J gene lost 5 bases, with 12 bases spanning the gap. The V gene's germline CDR1 is MNHNY and CDR2 SVGAGI (reference sequence). CDR3 residues: CASSSVRGDQPQHF. DNA of the CDR3: TGTGCCAGCAGTTCCGTCAGGGGCGATCAGCCCCAGCATTTT.

V usage is TRBV19 and J usage is TRBJ2-5; 7 nucleotides match TRBD2. Losses at the gene ends were 5 bases for V and 5 bases for J; bases not matched to a gene: 8. Germline CDR1 is LNHDA and CDR2 is SQIVND (reference sequence). The CDR3 runs 14 residues. This CDR3 is CASSLRLADETQYF. CDR3 DNA sequence: TGTGCCAGTAGTCTCAGACTAGCAGATGAGACCCAGTACTTC. The full variable domain, completed using reference TRBV19 and TRBJ2-5, is DGGITQSPKYLFRKEGQNVTLSCEQNLNHDAMYWYRQDPGQGLRLIYYSQIVNDFQKGDIAEGYSVSREKKESFPLTVTSAQKNPTAFYLCASSLRLADETQYFGPGTRLLVL.

The table lists this clone with a few counts. The chain has TRBV7-9 and TRBJ1-2; D is unclear. Trimming shortened V by 5 bases and J by 6 bases, and 13 bases separated the two germline ends. CDR3 length: 13 residues. Germline CDR1 reads SEHNR; CDR2 reads FQNEAQ (reference sequence). The DNA of the CDR3 is TGTGCCAGCAGCCTTCTTATGTATGATGGCTACACCTTC. Amino acid sequence: CASSLLMYDGYTF. Combining the CDR3 with reference TRBV7-9 and TRBJ1-2 gives the whole variable domain DTGVSQNPRHKITKRGQNVTFRCDPISEHNRLYWYRQTLGQGPEFLTYFQNEAQLEKSRLLSDRFSAERPKGSFSTLEIQRTEQGDSAMYLCASSLLMYDGYTFGSGTRLTVV.

A remark on this clone: Other DNA sequences in this sample translate to the same CDR3. This chain links TRBV28 with TRBJ2-7, with TRBD1 as a possible D gene (5 bases). V lost 5 bases and J lost 1, with 6 bases in between. The CDR3 sequence is 12 residues long. Germline lookup yields CDR1 MDHEN and CDR2 SYDVKM. DNA of the CDR3: TGTGCCAGCAGTCAGGGTTCCTACGAGCAGTACTTC. It encodes CASSQGSYEQYF.

The rearrangement uses TRBV5-1 and TRBJ1-2, with TRBD1 matching over 7 bases. V shed 4 bases, J shed 1 base, and the junction held 7 bases outside the gene matches. There are 15 residues in the CDR3. Germline assignment: CDR1 SGHRS and CDR2 YFSETQ. The CDR3 DNA reads as TGCGCCAGCAGCCCCGACAGGGCCTATAACTATGGCTACACCTTC. Translating gives CASSPDRAYNYGYTF.

The gene calls are TRBV6-5 and TRBJ2-1; D is possibly TRBD1 (6 bases). The CDR3 has 15 amino acids. Deletions cut 0 bases from V and 6 bases from J, with 12 bases between. Germline V gene lookup returns CDR1 MNHEY and CDR2 SVGAGI. The CDR3 DNA reads TGTGCCAGCAGTTACTCTTCAGGGGCTCGCAATGAGCAGTTCTTC. It is translated as CASSYSSGARNEQFF.

This rearrangement joins TRBV6-6 to TRBJ2-3; D uncertain. CDR3 size: 15 residues. The germline V gene encodes CDR1 MNHNY and CDR2 SVGAGI (reference sequence). The V gene lost 4 bases and the J gene lost 0 bases, with 11 bases spanning the gap. CDR3 protein: CASSSQLTSTDTQYF. The CDR3 region has the DNA TGTGCCAGCAGTTCCCAATTAACTAGCACAGATACGCAGTATTTT.

CDR3 in DNA: TGTGCCAGCCGGTTCGAGGGGGCCGGAAACACCATATATTTT. Translated: CASRFEGAGNTIYF. The chain is built from TRBV6-1 and TRBJ1-3; 7 nucleotides agree with TRBD1. The V and J ends lost 8 bases and 4 bases, in that order; junction bases with no gene match: 8. In germline, CDR1 is MNHNS, CDR2 SASEGT. This CDR3 is built from 14 residues.

V gene TRBV6-1 combines with J gene TRBJ1-2, with D possibly being TRBD1 (5 bases). Germline assignment: CDR1 MNHNS and CDR2 SASEGT. This CDR3 has 13 residues. V lost 8 bases to trimming and J lost 0 bases, with 10 bases between them. CDR3 residues: CASPGIANYGYTF. Written as DNA, the CDR3 is TGTGCCAGCCCAGGGATAGCTAACTATGGCTACACCTTC.

The chain is built from TRBV5-4 and TRBJ2-7; 7 bases map to TRBD2. Germline trimming cut 2 bases from V and 1 base from J; bases unmatched to any gene: 3. The CDR3 extends over 14 amino acids. Germline V gene data show CDR1 as SGHNT and CDR2 as YYREEE (reference sequence). The CDR3 is CASSFGGRSYEQYF. The CDR3 nucleotides read TGTGCCAGCAGCTTCGGGGGGAGGTCCTACGAGCAGTACTTC.

This sequence joins TRBV6-6 and TRBJ2-7; possible D gene TRBD2, 5 bases. With 5 bases removed from V and 5 bases from J, the gap between germline ends came to 19 bases. The CDR3 totals 15 residues. The germline gives CDR1 MNHNY, CDR2 SVGAGI (reference sequence). CDR3 DNA sequence: TGTGCCAGCAGTGAGCCGGGAAGGGTAATCCACGAGCAGTACTTC. Translation gives CASSEPGRVIHEQYF.

The chain employs TRBV6-5 and TRBJ2-3, with TRBD1 matching over 9 bases. The germline V gene has CDR1 MNHEY and CDR2 SVGAGI. The V and J ends lost 1 base and 5 bases, in that order; junction bases with no gene match: 4. There are 15 residues in the CDR3. CDR3 residues: CASSYFTGGLDTQYF. The CDR3 nucleotides are TGTGCCAGCAGTTACTTTACAGGGGGCTTAGATACGCAGTATTTT.